This T cell receptor beta chain was profiled in a study of T cell repertoires in aging, cancer and after chemotherapy. The template was genomic DNA from peripheral blood, not RNA. Multiplex touch-down PCR with TRB-A/B primers amplified rearranged V-D-J TRB sequences. Each CDR3 protein is one row after TCRdb ran MiXCR on the multiplex PCR reads. The repertoire holds about 9,700 distinct CDR3 sequences, with 33% as singletons. Per germline, CDR1 SGHDN and CDR2 FVKESK. The CDR3 sequence is 14 residues long. V was pared by 0 bases and J by 6 bases, with 11 bases between. J is TRBJ1-1 and V is TRBV14; D remains ambiguous. The sample was blood. The TCR comes from a human donor in good health. In nucleotides, the CDR3 is TGTGCCAGCAGCCAAGAAGTTGCCTCTCCTGAAGCTTTCTTT. Protein sequence: CASSQEVASPEAFF.